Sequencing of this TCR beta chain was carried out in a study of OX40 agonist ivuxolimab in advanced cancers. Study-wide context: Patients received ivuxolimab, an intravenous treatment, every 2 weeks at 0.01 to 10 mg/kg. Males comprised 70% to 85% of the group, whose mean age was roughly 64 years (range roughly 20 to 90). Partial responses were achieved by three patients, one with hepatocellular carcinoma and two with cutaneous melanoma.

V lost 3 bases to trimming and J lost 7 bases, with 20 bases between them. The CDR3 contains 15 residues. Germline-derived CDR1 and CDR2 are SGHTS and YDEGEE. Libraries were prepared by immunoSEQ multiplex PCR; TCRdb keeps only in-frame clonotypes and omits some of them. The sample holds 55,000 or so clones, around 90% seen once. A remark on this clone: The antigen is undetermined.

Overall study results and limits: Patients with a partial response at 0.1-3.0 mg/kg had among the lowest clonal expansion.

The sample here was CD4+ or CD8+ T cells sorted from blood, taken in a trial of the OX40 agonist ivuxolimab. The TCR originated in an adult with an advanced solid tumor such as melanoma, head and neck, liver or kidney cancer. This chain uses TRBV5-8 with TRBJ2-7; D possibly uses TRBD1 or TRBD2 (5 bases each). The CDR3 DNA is TGTGCCAGCAGCTACGCCGGGACGGCGGGTCGGGAGCAGTACTTC. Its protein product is CASSYAGTAGREQYF. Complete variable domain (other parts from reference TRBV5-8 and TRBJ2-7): EAGVTQSPTHLIKTRGQQATLRCSPISGHTSVYWYQQALGLGLQFLLWYDEGEERNRGNFPPRFSGRQFPNYSSELNVNALELEDSALYLCASSYAGTAGREQYFGPGTRLTVT.